This T cell receptor (beta chain) was recovered during a study of cytomegalovirus exposure and HLA in healthy donors. Study-level points and caveats: Being indistinguishable, some V segments were excluded, TRBV6-2 and TRBV6-3 among them.

This clone has a handful of counts. Antigen: not known. After removal of 6 bases from V and 5 bases from J, the junction contained 9 bases not matched to a gene. The CDR3 contains 15 residues. The germline V gene has CDR1 LNHDA and CDR2 SQIVND (reference sequence). This PCR relied on a set of 60 Vbeta primers and 13 Jbeta primers. The method was immunoSEQ multiplex PCR; TCRdb's version includes in-frame clones alone and lacks a portion of them. The sample has under 200,000 clones, 55% to 70% seen once. The rearrangement joins TRBV19 to TRBJ2-5, with 10 bases that match TRBD2. This receptor was taken from a woman between 35 and 50 years old in good health and CMV-seropositive. Sequencing was done on a sample of PBMCs. The CDR3 DNA follows: TGTGCCAGTAGGCTAGCGGGAGAGGGGGGGGAGACCCAGTACTTC. It codes for CASRLAGEGGETQYF.